Below are 32 T cell receptor beta chains sequenced from a single sample in a study of blood T cell repertoires in COVID-19. TCRdb keeps only in-frame clones here, not all; method: immunoSEQ multiplex PCR. The data hold about 220,000 clones, with 83% observed a single time. Source material: peripheral blood. The receptors shown here come from a middle-aged woman with active or convalescent COVID-19.

This chain joins TRBV4-3 and TRBJ1-1; possible D gene TRBD1, 6 bases. The CDR3 has 15 residues. The V end lost 0 bases, the J end lost 0 bases, and 8 bases lay between the germline ends. The germline V gene has CDR1 LGHNA and CDR2 YSLEER. The CDR3 DNA is TGCGCCAGCAGCCAAGATTACAGGGTGAACACTGAAGCTTTCTTT. The encoded protein is CASSQDYRVNTEAFF.

The V gene is TRBV3-1 (or the pseudogene TRBV3-2), the J gene TRBJ1-2; D is perhaps TRBD1 (6 bases). This CDR3 is built from 17 residues. V lost 4 bases to trimming and J lost 4 bases, with 22 bases between them. Germline values: CDR1 LGHDT, CDR2 YNNKEL (reference sequence). CDR3: CASSLLSGGGSIYGYTF. The CDR3 bases are TGTGCCAGCAGCCTGCTGAGCGGGGGCGGGAGTATCTATGGCTACACCTTC.

This chain joins TRBV4-2 and TRBJ1-3, with D tentatively TRBD1 (6 bases). Trimming left V 0 bases short and J 0 bases short, with 15 bases between. Germline V CDR1 and CDR2: LGHNA, YNFKEQ. The CDR3 is 18 residues long. CDR3 bases: TGTGCCAGCAGCCAAGATGTTGGGGGACATATCTCTGGAAACACCATATATTTT. Translation gives CASSQDVGGHISGNTIYF.

This clone came up many times. The chain is built from TRBV5-1 and TRBJ1-2; 8 bases agree with TRBD1. Trimming removed 4 bases from V and 8 bases from J; junction bases left unmatched: 10. The CDR3 runs 14 residues. Germline V gene lookup returns CDR1 SGHRS and CDR2 YFSETQ. The CDR3 protein is CASSTGVRGLGYTF. In nucleotides, the CDR3 is TGCGCCAGCAGCACAGGAGTCAGGGGGCTCGGCTACACCTTC.

This clone showed up just once. This rearrangement joins TRBV18 to TRBJ1-6, with 11 bases fitting TRBD1. With V trimmed by 3 bases and J by 10 bases, 14 bases remained unmatched. CDR3 length: 18 amino acids. Germline V gene data show CDR1 as KGHSH and CDR2 as LQKENI. The CDR3 DNA sequence: TGTGCCAGCTCACCGGGACAGGGGGGAACCCTCATGGGATCACCCCTCCACTTT. It codes for CASSPGQGGTLMGSPLHF. Based on the CDR3 plus reference TRBV18 and TRBJ1-6, the full variable domain is NAGVMQNPRHLVRRRGQEARLRCSPMKGHSHVYWYRQLPEEGLKFMVYLQKENIIDESGMPKERFSAEFPKEGPSILRIQQVVRGDSAAYFCASSPGQGGTLMGSPLHFGNGTRLTVT.

This clone has just one count. The chain recombines TRBV11-2 with TRBJ1-1; D is unresolved. V dropped 5 bases and J dropped 11 bases, with 21 bases sitting between them. Germline V gene lookup returns CDR1 SGHAT and CDR2 FQNNGV. The CDR3 is 14 residues long. The CDR3 sequence: CASSLTIGPPGAFF. The CDR3 DNA sequence: TGTGCCAGCAGCCTGACCATCGGCCCCCCAGGCGCTTTCTTT.

The chain joins TRBV7-2 to TRBJ2-3; D is possibly TRBD2 (6 bases). CDR3 length equals 15 residues. Trimming pared 5 bases from V and 0 bases from J, leaving 12 bases between. Looked up from germline, CDR1 is SGHTA and CDR2 is FQGNSA. Here the CDR3 reads CASSPGGASTDTQYF. DNA of the CDR3: TGTGCCAGCAGCCCCGGGGGTGCTAGCACAGATACGCAGTATTTT.

V and J are TRBV5-5 and TRBJ1-6; possible D gene TRBD1, 5 bases. CDR1 SGHKS and CDR2 YYEKEE come from the germline V gene (reference sequence). This CDR3 is built from 14 residues. The ends were cut back, 4 bases at V and 7 bases at J, with 12 bases in the middle. CDR3 residues: CASSVQGGNSPLHF. The CDR3, as DNA: TGTGCCAGCAGCGTCCAGGGTGGGAATTCACCCCTCCACTTT. Variable domain in full (rest from reference TRBV5-5 and TRBJ1-6): DAGVTQSPTHLIKTRGQQVTLRCSPISGHKSVSWYQQVLGQGPQFIFQYYEKEERGRGNFPDRFSARQFPNYSSELNVNALLLGDSALYLCASSVQGGNSPLHFGNGTRLTVT.

The chain uses TRBV10-3 and TRBJ1-5, with 9 bases fitting TRBD1. Germline V gene lookup returns CDR1 ENHRY and CDR2 SYGVKD. The CDR3 totals 14 residues. Trimming removed 4 bases from V and 5 bases from J; junction bases left unmatched: 3. This CDR3 reads CAISGRTGDQPQHF. The CDR3 DNA sequence: TGTGCCATCAGTGGCCGGACAGGGGATCAGCCCCAGCATTTT.

The chain recombines TRBV13 with TRBJ1-2; no clear D. The CDR3 consists of 15 residues. V shed 3 bases and J shed 5 bases, with 16 bases lying between them. CDR1 and CDR2 (germline): PRHDT, FYEKMQ (reference sequence). The chain's CDR3 is CASSFERGQLYGYTF. CDR3 in DNA: TGTGCCAGCAGCTTTGAACGAGGCCAGCTTTATGGCTACACCTTC.

CDR3 residues: CASSLIGTGGEKLFF. The CDR3 DNA is TGTGCCAGCAGCTTAATCGGGACAGGGGGGGAAAAACTGTTTTTT. The chain has TRBV7-9 and TRBJ1-4, with 11 bases aligning to TRBD1. The length of the CDR3 is 15 residues. Germline CDR1 and CDR2: SEHNR and FQNEAQ (reference sequence). V was clipped by 2 bases and J by 8 bases; unmatched bases: 4. Combining the CDR3 with reference TRBV7-9 and TRBJ1-4 gives the whole variable domain DTGVSQNPRHKITKRGQNVTFRCDPISEHNRLYWYRQTLGQGPEFLTYFQNEAQLEKSRLLSDRFSAERPKGSFSTLEIQRTEQGDSAMYLCASSLIGTGGEKLFFGSGTQLSVL.

The CDR3 here is CATSEPGHNLGGAFF. In nucleotides, the CDR3 is TGTGCCACCAGTGAACCGGGACATAACTTAGGGGGAGCTTTCTTT. The gene calls are TRBV24-1 and TRBJ1-1; TRBD1 might be the D (6 bases). This CDR3 contains 15 residues. CDR1 is KGHDR, CDR2 SFDVKD, per germline. Trimming cost V 4 bases and J 10 bases, with 21 bases left between them.

The chain couples TRBV3-1 (or the pseudogene TRBV3-2) to TRBJ1-1; D is undetermined. V was cut by 3 bases and J by 6 bases, with 8 bases left in between. Germline CDR1 reads LGHDT; CDR2 reads YNNKEL (reference sequence). There are 12 residues in the CDR3. CDR3 amino acids: CASSQLDSEAFF. CDR3 nucleotide sequence: TGTGCCAGCAGCCAGCTGGACTCTGAAGCTTTCTTT.

The gene calls are TRBV6-5 and TRBJ1-6; 9 bases fit TRBD1. Germline CDR1 and CDR2: MNHEY and SVGAGI. The CDR3 sequence is 15 residues long. V was pared by 6 bases and J by 10 bases, with 10 bases of the junction left unmatched. This CDR3 reads CASRWGTGKGSPLHF. In DNA, the CDR3 is TGTGCCAGCAGGTGGGGGACAGGGAAAGGATCACCCCTCCACTTT.

This chain connects TRBV6-5 to TRBJ2-3; a weak D match, TRBD2 (5 bases). V was shortened by 5 bases and J by 2 bases, with 14 bases between the two germline ends. Germline CDR1 MNHEY, CDR2 SVGAGI. There are 15 residues in the CDR3. The DNA for the CDR3 is TGTGCCAGCAGTCCGGCTAGGACTTTCACAGATACGCAGTATTTT. Translated: CASSPARTFTDTQYF.

J is TRBJ2-3 and V is TRBV7-3; a weak D match, TRBD2 (6 bases). CDR1 is SGHTA and CDR2 is FQGTGA in the germline V gene. The CDR3 is made up of 14 amino acids. The V end was cut by 3 bases, the J end by 2 bases, with 9 bases between. The CDR3: CASSLGGLTDTQYF. The CDR3 DNA reads as TGTGCCAGCAGCTTGGGGGGTCTCACAGATACGCAGTATTTT.

The J gene is TRBJ1-1, the V gene TRBV19; 8 bases fit TRBD1. The CDR3 contains 14 residues. Per germline, CDR1 LNHDA and CDR2 SQIVND (reference sequence). With 5 bases clipped from V and 6 bases from J, the junction kept 8 bases outside the gene matches. The DNA of the CDR3 is TGTGCCAGTAGTCCCAGGGGGCTCCTGGCTGAAGCTTTCTTT. Translation: CASSPRGLLAEAFF.

The chain employs TRBV18 and TRBJ2-1, with 8 bases that match TRBD1. Germline trimming cut 2 bases from V and 10 bases from J; bases unmatched to any gene: 4. The CDR3 consists of 13 residues. Germline V gene data show CDR1 as KGHSH and CDR2 as LQKENI. The CDR3 DNA is TGTGCCAGCTCACCAGGACAGGGACGCGAGCAGTTCTTC. Its protein is CASSPGQGREQFF.

CDR3 coding DNA: TGTGCCAGCAGCCCCCCGGGGACTAGCTACGAGCAGTACTTC. Protein sequence: CASSPPGTSYEQYF. The genes are TRBV28 and TRBJ2-7; 8 bases match TRBD2. Trimming removed 6 bases from V and 3 bases from J; junction bases left unmatched: 7. Germline V gene data show CDR1 as MDHEN and CDR2 as SYDVKM. The CDR3 spans 14 residues.

The rearrangement uses TRBV20-1 and TRBJ2-3; the match to TRBD2 covers 12 bases. The germline CDR1 and CDR2 sequences are DFQATT and SNEGSKA (reference sequence). V lost 3 bases to trimming and J lost 3 bases; unmatched junction nucleotides: 7. The CDR3 is made up of 16 amino acids. The CDR3 is CSASASGLAGTDTQYF. CDR3 sequence (DNA): TGCAGTGCTAGTGCCAGTGGACTAGCGGGGACAGATACGCAGTATTTT.

V and J are TRBV6-5 and TRBJ1-3; no reliable D call. CDR1 is MNHEY, CDR2 SVGAGI, per germline. This CDR3 comprises 15 residues. Deletions cut 1 base from V and 3 bases from J, with 10 bases between. CDR3 bases: TGTGCCAGCAGTTACTTGACGGGATTTGGAAACACCATATATTTT. Translating gives CASSYLTGFGNTIYF.

The V and J genes are TRBV11-3 and TRBJ2-5, with 7 bases lining up with TRBD2. Unmatched junction bases numbered 5, after V lost 2 bases and J lost 2 bases. CDR1 and CDR2 (germline): SGHNT, YENEEA. This CDR3 has 15 residues. The DNA of the CDR3 is TGTGCCAGCAGCTTACTCAGCGGGGTGCAAGAGACCCAGTACTTC. As protein: CASSLLSGVQETQYF.

The V and J genes are TRBV12-3 or TRBV12-4 and TRBJ1-1, with D possibly matching TRBD1 (5 bases). V lost 6 bases to trimming and J lost 10 bases, with 15 bases between them. The CDR3 runs 12 residues. The CDR3 region has the DNA TGTGCCAGCAGACTTACGGTGGGGGGAGCTTTCTTT. As protein: CASRLTVGGAFF.

Notes on this clone: Other DNA sequences in this sample translate to the same CDR3. The chain combines TRBV12-3 or TRBV12-4 with TRBJ1-1, with TRBD1 identical over 7 bases. The CDR3 runs 13 residues. V dropped 5 bases and J dropped 5; count of bases not matched to a gene: 5. The CDR3 coding sequence is TGTGCCAGCAGTCGACAGGGACGAACTGAAGCTTTCTTT. Translated: CASSRQGRTEAFF.

The genes are TRBV7-2 and TRBJ2-7, with TRBD1 matching over 11 bases. Germline V gene data show CDR1 as SGHTA and CDR2 as FQGNSA. Trimming took 5 bases from V and 4 from J; bases not matched to a gene: 10. The CDR3 is 16 amino acids. CDR3 sequence (DNA): TGTGCCAGCAGCCCAGCGCCGGGACAGGGGGGTTACGAGCAGTACTTC. Amino acid sequence: CASSPAPGQGGYEQYF. The variable domain in full, with the rest retrieved from reference TRBV7-2 and TRBJ2-7, is GAGVSQSPSNKVTEKGKDVELRCDPISGHTALYWYRQSLGQGLEFLIYFQGNSAPDKSGLPSDRFSAERTGGSVSTLTIQRTQQEDSAVYLCASSPAPGQGGYEQYFGPGTRLTVT.

This chain uses TRBV5-1 with TRBJ2-5; 8 bases line up with TRBD2. V gave up 3 bases and J gave up 5 bases; unmatched junction bases: 6. This CDR3 contains 14 residues. The germline gives CDR1 SGHRS, CDR2 YFSETQ. DNA of the CDR3: TGCGCCAGCAGCTCTAGGACTAGCTGGGAGACCCAGTACTTC. It is translated as CASSSRTSWETQYF.

This chain links TRBV6-6 with TRBJ1-4; 7 positions agree with TRBD1. The V and J ends lost 6 bases and 5 bases, in that order; junction bases with no gene match: 6. CDR3 length: 14 residues. The V gene's germline CDR1 is MNHNY and CDR2 SVGAGI (reference sequence). CDR3 DNA sequence: TGTGCCAGCAGGGGAACAGGGGAAAATGAAAAACTGTTTTTT. Translating it yields CASRGTGENEKLFF.

V usage is TRBV2 and J usage is TRBJ1-3, with D perhaps matching TRBD1 (6 bases). CDR1 is SNHLY, CDR2 FYNNEI, per germline. V lost 6 bases and J lost 4, with 22 bases in between. This CDR3 is built from 17 residues. CDR3 DNA: TGTGCCAGCAGCGAGGTGGGCCAAGGGGGTTTAGGAAACACCATATATTTT. Protein product: CASSEVGQGGLGNTIYF.

The V gene is TRBV14, the J gene TRBJ2-7; D is perhaps TRBD1 (6 bases). Germline V gene sequence: CDR1 SGHDN, CDR2 FVKESK. The CDR3 runs 14 residues. V was shortened by 4 bases and J by 3 bases, with 13 bases between the two germline ends. CDR3 protein: CASSPGVGGYEQYF. CDR3 nucleotides: TGTGCCAGCAGCCCTGGGGTAGGGGGCTACGAGCAGTACTTC.

The rearrangement joins TRBV29-1 to TRBJ2-1; 12 nucleotides line up with TRBD2. The CDR3 has 15 residues. Losses at the gene ends were 2 bases for V and 7 bases for J; bases not matched to a gene: 6. CDR1 is SQVTM and CDR2 is ANQGSEA in the germline V gene. The CDR3 loop is CSVEPSGRVRNEQFF. DNA of the CDR3: TGCAGCGTTGAACCTAGCGGGAGGGTTAGGAATGAGCAGTTCTTC.

The gene calls are TRBV3-1 (or the pseudogene TRBV3-2) and TRBJ2-7; 8 nucleotides align to TRBD1. The CDR3 runs to 14 residues. CDR1 LGHDT and CDR2 YNNKEL come from the germline V gene (reference sequence). Losses at the gene ends were 3 bases for V and 2 bases for J; bases not matched to a gene: 3. The CDR3 spells CASSQTGDPYEQYF. In DNA, the CDR3 is TGTGCCAGCAGCCAGACAGGGGACCCCTACGAGCAGTACTTC.

The rearrangement uses TRBV2 and TRBJ1-1; no definite D call. The V end lost 4 bases, the J end lost 4 bases, and 25 bases lay between the germline ends. Germline loops: CDR1 SNHLY, CDR2 FYNNEI. The CDR3 has 18 amino acids. The CDR3 loop is CASSAFGLAGRVGTEAFF. The DNA of the CDR3 is TGTGCCAGCAGTGCCTTCGGCCTGGCCGGGAGAGTAGGCACTGAAGCTTTCTTT.